This T cell receptor (beta chain) derives from a study of blood T cell repertoires in COVID-19 (dated by TCRdb to the early 2020s). About the full investigation: The collaborator samples originated in the United States, Italy and Spain and spanned the acute and convalescent phases of COVID-19. The prospective study material was composed of cDNA or gDNA derived from T cells, B-cell-depleted T cells, or PBMCs. Subjects who had been exposed to COVID-19, were actively infected with it, or had recovered from it provided the deeply sampled blood TCRbeta repertoires that made up the dataset. The repertoires were made available in a free public database intended to serve as a resource for research on the immune response to SARS-CoV-2. The samples were drawn from two sources: the first 160 participants of the ongoing ImmuneRACE study, and 950 to 1,500 subjects contributed by 6 global collaborators. The sample metadata nearly always contained a de-identified subject ID, COVID-19 status, age in years and sex. Where available, HLA class I and class II types were taken from metadata supplied by the sample provider and were not determined by assay-based typing.

Samples from volunteer blood donors who had recovered from COVID-19 were contributed by a second Seattle source. Collaborating institutions collected whole blood in K2EDTA tubes following their own protocols. Collaborator samples were shipped for TCRbeta analysis as frozen whole blood, isolated PBMCs, or DNA extracted from either sample type. The count of this clone is one. It lacks a known antigen. One base away there is no much larger clone; base qualities are not given. The immunoSEQ Assay, a bias-controlled multiplex PCR, was used to amplify TCRbeta CDR3 regions from genomic DNA. For the original study's pipeline: The number of nucleated cells in each sample was estimated by amplification of reference gene primers within the assay. To quantify the absolute abundance of each unique TCRbeta CDR3 rearrangement, sequence reads were collapsed and filtered. For each sample, productive Simpson clonality was calculated by taking the square root of Simpson's diversity index across productive rearrangements. Held by TCRdb, this immuneACCESS table contains in-frame sequences only and omits some clones. Under half of the omission traces to an unresolved V gene where checked; the cause of the rest is unknown. V and J calls and clone size are copied from that table; D and trimming were computed from the DNA. This sample has 250,000 or so clones in its table, and 89% of those were observed once. The top ten clones comprise roughly 4.8% of the sample.

The paper as a whole reports these results and caveats: Clinical and demographic metadata were provided uncurated, with the amount varying by source and participant.

V is clipped by 6 bases and J by 6 bases, and the sequence between their germline boundaries is 14 bases long. There are 13 amino acids in the CDR3, from cysteine to phenylalanine inclusive. The sequence is cut down to CDR3 DNA, 39 bases in frame from base 1. From a lookup of the germline V gene, CDR1 and CDR2 are KGHSH and LQKENI. The chain uses TRBV18 and TRBJ1-2; TRBD1 might be the D gene, on 5 matching bases. This TCR derives from a woman in her forties who had recovered from COVID-19. The source material was peripheral blood. The CDR3 sequence is CASSPTVTDGYTF. Here is the DNA: TGTGCCAGCTCTCCGACAGTAACAGATGGCTACACCTTC.